The sequence of this T cell receptor beta chain was determined in a study of blood T cells in healthy people across ages. Study-wide results and caveats: Among long-lived donors, naive CD4+ cells were more numerous and diversity higher than in aged donors.

V was clipped by 8 bases and J by 3 bases, with 12 bases between them. CDR3 size: 13 residues. Germline CDR1 reads MNHNS; CDR2 reads SASEGT. Notes on this clonotype: Its cognate antigen is unknown.

For the second PCR, which ran for roughly 6 to 12 cycles, a sample-barcoded 5' primer and a J-beta primer mix were used. TCRdb called the 5' RACE reads again in MiXCR, with one record for every CDR3 protein. The table has 700,000 or so distinct CDR3 sequences, over 20% seen once. The receptor's source is a man in his 70s in good health. The chain has TRBV6-1 and TRBJ2-3; D may be TRBD2 (6 bases). The sequencing input was blood. CDR3 residues: CASALAWTDTQYF. CDR3 nucleotides: TGTGCCAGCGCCCTAGCGTGGACAGATACGCAGTATTTT.